This TCR beta chain was identified during a study of beta chain features in type 1 diabetes (dated by TCRdb to 2017 to 2018). Looking at the study overall: Mean age, gender distribution, total cell number and subset yield did not differ between patients and healthy donors. A total of some 110 million sorted cells were examined across all samples, and a strong correlation was observed between cell number per subset and RNA yield. The study compared TCRB repertoires of sorted circulating CD4+ T cell subsets between recently diagnosed type 1 diabetes patients and matched healthy donors. Regulatory and stem cell-like memory subsets were obtained from only 8 patients and roughly eight healthy donors, while naive and central memory subsets were obtained from all 28 donors.

The CDR3 has 14 amino acids, counting the end cysteine and phenylalanine. The kept DNA is CDR3 alone, 42 bases in frame from the first base. The germline V gene yields MNHEY for CDR1 and SVGAGI for CDR2. V sheds 0 bases and J sheds 7 bases, leaving 12 bases between their ends. Broad study findings and their caveats: Type 1 diabetes patients showed a moderate but significant shortening of TCRB CDR3 length in all four CD4+ subsets. Because cDNA rather than genomic DNA was sequenced, highly expressing activated cells could have been over-represented, although no difference in activation and CD3 levels was found between groups. Shorter templates might have been favored by PCR, but patient and control samples were amplified and corrected together, so both groups would have been affected equally by any skew. Because the HLA sub-analyses included only small numbers of individuals, any influence of HLA type on TCRB rearrangement was left unresolved. Patients with type 1 diabetes made fewer insertions and deleted more nucleotides at VDJ recombination sites, implying thymic rearrangement abnormalities. Naive, central memory and regulatory TCRB repertoires appeared to be more alike among patients than among healthy donors.

This clone was counted between two and nine times. The specificity of this receptor is unknown. The record has no base qualities; no much larger clone is one base away. The entire isolated RNA was reverse transcribed using the High Capacity cDNA Reverse Transcription Kit, and thus expressed TCRB transcripts were sequenced. Naive, central memory and regulatory T cell samples underwent deep immunoSEQ sequencing, averaging about 3.3 million total reads per sample. Sorted cells were lysed in RLT buffer and RNA was extracted with DNase-treated RNeasy Micro or Mini kits, depending on cell number. Each cell subset was processed on its own to prevent cross-contamination, while patient and healthy donor samples were processed together. Using the immunoSEQ multiplex PCR, TCRB sequences were amplified from cDNA into 87-bp fragments spanning the CDR3 region. Amplicons were sequenced on the Illumina HiSeq platform. The paper's data handling went like this. Synthetic template baselines were used to correct PCR bias computationally, reads within Hamming distance 2 were collapsed, and singletons that could not be merged were discarded. Reads were aligned to IMGT to assign V, D and J genes, CDR3 length, and insertions or deletions at six rearrangement sites. Within each subset, clonotype counts were normalized to the number of sorted cells before true diversity and Gini coefficients were calculated with the tcR R package. The overlap coefficient, calculated on TCRB nucleotide sequences, was used to measure repertoire sharing. Out-of-frame TCRB sequences from naive cells were analyzed as a proxy for the pre-selection repertoire. What TCRdb holds here is the immuneACCESS table cut down to in-frame rearrangements. Part of the clones is not present; checked against another copy, under half of the missing clones reflect an unresolved V gene, and the others are unexplained. The V and J calls and clone size are taken from that table; D and trimming were inferred from the DNA. This sample lists under 900,000 clones; roughly a sixth were detected once. The top ten hold roughly 0.025% of the sample.

Each donor gave one peripheral blood draw, approximately 110 mL on average, collected into heparinised tubes. Using a panel that included CD45RO, CCR7, CD25, CD127, CD95 and CD27, naive, central memory, regulatory and stem cell-like memory CD4+ T cells were sorted on a BD FACSAria II. Every sorted population had a purity above 95%. Right away, PBMCs were isolated by Lymphoprep density gradient centrifugation and were stained directly, with no culture step. Samples were stained and sorted in pairs, with one healthy donor and one patient per experiment, so that batch effects were minimized. The chain uses TRBV6-5 and TRBJ1-1; no D gene is confidently identified. The receptor was derived from a woman between 18 and 29 years old in good health. The sequencing sample was made of naive CD4+ T cells from blood. What the cell subset or site label conveys for this sample: true naive CD4+ T cells. The CDR3 loop reads CASSYSRGPYEAFF. The bases read TGTGCCAGCAGTTACTCAAGAGGGCCGTATGAAGCTTTCTTT.